The 32 T cell receptor beta chains in this list originate from one sample, sequenced in a study of blood T cell repertoires in COVID-19. Generated by immunoSEQ multiplex PCR, the TCRdb table keeps only in-frame clones and is missing some. Of roughly 56,000 clones in the sample, about 90% were seen once. Material for sequencing was peripheral blood. Source of these receptors: a human donor in a cohort sampled during active COVID-19.

The V call is TRBV6-1, the J call TRBJ1-5; 8 positions agree with TRBD1. Per the germline V gene, CDR1 is MNHNS and CDR2 is SASEGT. V lost 6 bases to trimming and J lost 2 bases; unmatched junction nucleotides: 18. The CDR3 totals 19 residues. CDR3 DNA sequence: TGTGCCAGCAGCGAACAATTCGACAGGGGAATCTTGGGCAATCAGCCCCAGCATTTT. Residues: CASSEQFDRGILGNQPQHF.

V is TRBV11-1 and J is TRBJ2-5, with 8 bases matching TRBD2. The trim removed 2 bases at V and 2 bases at J, leaving 4 bases unmatched. The CDR3 runs to 15 residues. Germline V gene lookup returns CDR1 SGHAT and CDR2 FQDESV (reference sequence). The CDR3 nucleotides read TGTGCCAGCAGCTTACAAGCGGGGGAACAAGAGACCCAGTACTTC. Translation: CASSLQAGEQETQYF.

The V call is TRBV18, the J call TRBJ1-1, with 9 bases fitting TRBD1. The CDR3 is made up of 15 amino acids. V lost 4 bases, J lost 4 bases, and 7 bases stayed unmatched. Germline V CDR1 and CDR2: KGHSH, LQKENI. CDR3 bases: TGTGCCAGCTCACGCGACAGGGGGGCGAGCACTGAAGCTTTCTTT. Its protein product is CASSRDRGASTEAFF.

J is TRBJ2-7 and V is TRBV4-3; tentatively, D is TRBD1 (5 bases). Germline V gene lookup returns CDR1 LGHNA and CDR2 YSLEER. This CDR3 comprises 13 residues. V shed 0 bases and J shed 2 bases, with 5 bases lying between them. CDR3 DNA sequence: TGCGCCAGCAGCCAAGAGACAGCCTACGAGCAGTACTTC. Protein product: CASSQETAYEQYF.

The chain combines TRBV9 with TRBJ2-1; TRBD2 might be the D (6 bases). Trimming left V 3 bases short and J 4 bases short, with 14 bases between. In germline, CDR1 is SGDLS, CDR2 YYNGEE. CDR3 length equals 15 residues. The CDR3 sequence is CASSGGGNIYNEQFF. The CDR3 DNA reads as TGTGCCAGCAGCGGTGGGGGGAACATTTACAATGAGCAGTTCTTC.

This clone was counted a single time. The rearrangement links TRBV2 to TRBJ2-1, with 9 bases matching TRBD2. This CDR3 has 16 residues. From germline, CDR1 is SNHLY and CDR2 FYNNEI. V was pared by 4 bases and J by 3 bases, with 7 bases of the junction left unmatched. The CDR3 here is CASSGGGAYIYNEQFF. As DNA, the CDR3 is TGTGCCAGCAGTGGCGGGGGGGCCTACATCTACAATGAGCAGTTCTTC. The variable domain in full, with the rest retrieved from reference TRBV2 and TRBJ2-1, is EPEVTQTPSHQVTQMGQEVILRCVPISNHLYFYWYRQILGQKVEFLVSFYNNEISEKSEIFDDQFSVERPDGSNFTLKIRSTKLEDSAMYFCASSGGGAYIYNEQFFGPGTRLTVL.

This chain uses TRBV5-1 with TRBJ1-2, with 9 bases aligning to TRBD1. The CDR3 is 15 residues long. Germline CDR1 SGHRS, CDR2 YFSETQ. V lost 4 bases, J lost 7 bases, and 11 bases stayed unmatched. The CDR3 loop reads CASSVPGTGSRGYTF. CDR3 nucleotide sequence: TGCGCCAGCAGCGTTCCCGGGACAGGGTCTCGTGGCTACACCTTC.

The chain uses TRBV18 and TRBJ2-5, with 8 positions matching TRBD2. The CDR3 consists of 14 residues. The germline V gene encodes CDR1 KGHSH and CDR2 LQKENI. V shed 2 bases, J shed 3 bases, and the junction held 2 bases outside the gene matches. In nucleotides, the CDR3 is TGTGCCAGCTCACCAGGACTAGCCAAAGAGACCCAGTACTTC. Amino acid sequence: CASSPGLAKETQYF.

The chain uses TRBV14 and TRBJ1-1, with a tentative D call TRBD1 (6 bases). Trimming cost V 0 bases and J 7 bases, with 12 bases left between them. CDR3 length equals 14 residues. The V gene's germline CDR1 is SGHDN and CDR2 FVKESK. CDR3 loop: CASSQDLGRGEAFF. CDR3 nucleotide sequence: TGTGCCAGCAGCCAAGATCTTGGCAGGGGTGAAGCTTTCTTT. Full variable domain (outside the CDR3, taken from reference TRBV14 and TRBJ1-1): EAGVTQFPSHSVIEKGQTVTLRCDPISGHDNLYWYRRVMGKEIKFLLHFVKESKQDESGMPNNRFLAERTGGTYSTLKVQPAELEDSGVYFCASSQDLGRGEAFFGQGTRLTVV.

This rearrangement joins TRBV19 to TRBJ1-3, with 7 bases matching TRBD1. Trimming took 7 bases from V and 4 from J; bases not matched to a gene: 13. There are 16 residues in the CDR3. Looked up from germline, CDR1 is LNHDA and CDR2 is SQIVND (reference sequence). The chain's CDR3 is CASTPDRARFGNTIYF. CDR3 nucleotides: TGTGCCAGTACTCCCGACAGGGCTCGCTTCGGAAACACCATATATTTT.

This chain links TRBV5-6 with TRBJ2-3; a weak D match, TRBD2 (6 bases). The CDR3 is 12 amino acids. Germline V CDR1 and CDR2: SGHDT, YYEEEE. V lost 4 bases, J lost 5 bases, and 8 bases lay in between. The chain's CDR3 is CASSPGVDTQYF. Written as DNA, the CDR3 is TGTGCCAGCAGCCCGGGGGTAGATACGCAGTATTTT.

For the CDR3, the DNA is TGTGCCAGCTCACAGGGGGCGCCGACGAATAATTCACCCCTCCACTTT. As protein: CASSQGAPTNNSPLHF. The rearrangement joins TRBV18 to TRBJ1-6, with TRBD1 matching 7 bases. The CDR3 has 16 amino acids. Germline values: CDR1 KGHSH, CDR2 LQKENI. After removal of 4 bases from V and 5 bases from J, the junction contained 8 bases not matched to a gene.

This chain joins TRBV5-5 and TRBJ2-4, with D uncertain. In germline, CDR1 is SGHKS, CDR2 YYEKEE (reference sequence). The ends were cut back, 6 bases at V and 0 bases at J, with 10 bases in the middle. The CDR3 loop spans 14 amino acids. The CDR3 bases are TGTGCCAGCACCCTAGAATTAGCCAAAAACATTCAGTACTTC. As protein: CASTLELAKNIQYF.

This chain joins TRBV2 and TRBJ2-3; possible D gene TRBD2, 7 bases. Germline V gene sequence: CDR1 SNHLY, CDR2 FYNNEI. V lost 5 bases, J lost 5 bases, and 23 bases lay in between. This CDR3 has 17 residues. The CDR3 loop reads CASSWEVFGGRKDTQYF. CDR3 coding DNA: TGTGCCAGCAGTTGGGAGGTGTTCGGGGGGCGAAAAGATACGCAGTATTTT.

The rearrangement joins TRBV23-1 to TRBJ1-5; 7 bases match TRBD1. TRBV23-1 is noted as an ORF with a role that remains uncertain. The length of the CDR3 is 23 residues. Germline trimming cut 2 bases from V and 4 bases from J; bases unmatched to any gene: 29. CDR3 sequence reads: CASSQDHGVGRSGAQGQNQPQHF. CDR3 nucleotide sequence: TGCGCCAGCAGTCAAGACCATGGGGTCGGGCGATCCGGGGCACAGGGGCAGAATCAGCCCCAGCATTTT.

V and J are TRBV7-8 and TRBJ1-2; 8 bases are shared with TRBD1. The CDR3 totals 13 residues. Germline V lookup: CDR1 SGHVS, CDR2 FQNEAQ. J lost 6 bases, V lost 5 bases, and 5 bases had no gene match. The CDR3 sequence: CASSITGGNGYTF. The DNA of the CDR3 is TGTGCCAGCAGCATAACAGGGGGAAATGGCTACACCTTC.

This chain uses TRBV19 with TRBJ1-5, with D perhaps matching TRBD1 (5 bases). Germline lookup yields CDR1 LNHDA and CDR2 SQIVND (reference sequence). There are 16 residues in the CDR3. The V gene lost 6 bases and the J gene lost 4 bases, with 19 bases spanning the gap. CDR3 amino acids: CASRPDGWGDNQPQHF. For the CDR3, the DNA is TGTGCCAGTAGACCAGACGGGTGGGGGGATAATCAGCCCCAGCATTTT.

A single count supports this clone. J is TRBJ1-3 and V is TRBV4-1; 8 bases match TRBD1. The CDR3 contains 16 residues. Germline V lookup: CDR1 MGHRA, CDR2 YSYEKL. V trimming: 4 bases; J trimming: 7 bases; junction bases outside the gene matches: 12. CDR3 sequence: CASSREDRGSGNTIYF. DNA of the CDR3: TGCGCCAGCAGCCGGGAAGACAGGGGCTCCGGTAACACCATATATTTT.

This clone came up once. CDR3: CSVEGRESYEQYF. The CDR3 DNA follows: TGCAGCGTGGAGGGGAGGGAATCCTACGAGCAGTACTTC. The rearrangement joins TRBV29-1 to TRBJ2-7; 7 nucleotides match TRBD2. Germline V gives CDR1 SQVTM, CDR2 ANQGSEA. This CDR3 region has 13 residues. Losses at the gene ends were 6 bases for V and 1 base for J; bases not matched to a gene: 6.

J is TRBJ1-5 and V is TRBV4-2, with 7 bases fitting TRBD1. Germline CDR1 and CDR2: LGHNA and YNFKEQ. Trimming at V came to 6 bases and at J to 6 bases, leaving 8 bases not matched to a gene. The length of the CDR3 is 14 residues. CDR3 region: CASSTGDPVQPQHF. The CDR3 DNA reads TGTGCCAGCAGTACAGGGGACCCAGTTCAGCCCCAGCATTTT.

The chain is built from TRBV6-6 and TRBJ1-2; no clear D gene. V lost 6 bases and J 8 bases, leaving 16 bases between the germline ends. The germline gives CDR1 MNHNY, CDR2 SVGAGI (reference sequence). The CDR3 runs to 13 residues. This CDR3 is CASSPGLWRGYTF. In DNA form, the CDR3 reads TGTGCCAGCAGCCCAGGACTTTGGCGGGGCTACACCTTC.

V usage is TRBV13 and J usage is TRBJ2-5; 11 bases are shared with TRBD2. This CDR3 has 16 amino acids. V shed 1 base and J 5 bases; nucleotides not matched to a gene: 6. Germline values: CDR1 PRHDT, CDR2 FYEKMQ (reference sequence). The CDR3 nucleotides are TGTGCCAGCAGCTTAGTGGCTAGCGGGGGGCCCGAGACCCAGTACTTC. It translates to CASSLVASGGPETQYF.

The V call is TRBV3-1 (or the pseudogene TRBV3-2), the J call TRBJ2-2; D unresolved. Per the germline V gene, CDR1 is LGHDT and CDR2 is YNNKEL (reference sequence). The CDR3 extends over 14 amino acids. Trimming took off 1 base at V and 6 bases at J, with 9 bases between the two ends. The CDR3 loop reads CASSQVMASGELFF. CDR3 DNA: TGTGCCAGCAGCCAAGTTATGGCCTCCGGGGAGCTGTTTTTT.

The chain joins TRBV4-2 to TRBJ2-6; D is possibly TRBD1 (6 bases). Germline CDR1 and CDR2: LGHNA and YNFKEQ. Trimming pared 1 base from V and 3 bases from J, leaving 19 bases between. The CDR3 totals 19 residues. CDR3 loop: CASSQVGRQGMVGANVLTF. The CDR3 DNA follows: TGTGCCAGCAGCCAAGTGGGCCGTCAGGGGATGGTTGGGGCCAACGTCCTGACTTTC.

The V gene is TRBV2, the J gene TRBJ2-2, with 9 bases aligning to TRBD1. Unmatched junction bases numbered 1, after V lost 5 bases and J lost 0 bases. Germline V gene lookup returns CDR1 SNHLY and CDR2 FYNNEI. CDR3 length: 15 amino acids. Written as DNA, the CDR3 is TGTGCCAGCAGTCGACAGGGGGCGAACACCGGGGAGCTGTTTTTT. Its protein product is CASSRQGANTGELFF.

This sequence joins TRBV18 and TRBJ1-5, with 8 bases fitting TRBD1. V shed 3 bases and J 3 bases; nucleotides not matched to a gene: 4. This CDR3 comprises 15 residues. Germline V gives CDR1 KGHSH, CDR2 LQKENI. CDR3 sequence reads: CASSPGQAFNQPQHF. Here the CDR3 DNA reads TGTGCCAGCTCACCGGGACAGGCCTTCAATCAGCCCCAGCATTTT.

The chain links TRBV27 to TRBJ1-2; D is perhaps TRBD1 (6 bases). This CDR3 has 14 amino acids. Trimming pared 4 bases from V and 6 bases from J, leaving 15 bases between. CDR1 is MNHEY, CDR2 SMNVEV, per germline (reference sequence). This chain's CDR3 is CASSWNRAADGYTF. CDR3 nucleotide sequence: TGTGCCAGCAGTTGGAACAGGGCGGCTGATGGCTACACCTTC.

This rearrangement joins TRBV5-6 to TRBJ2-5, with 9 nucleotides matching TRBD1. This CDR3 comprises 16 residues. J gave up 2 bases and V 4 bases, and 9 bases lay outside the gene matches. Germline V gene sequence: CDR1 SGHDT, CDR2 YYEEEE. CDR3 amino acids: CASSLGGTGRQETQYF. CDR3 bases: TGTGCCAGCAGCCTCGGCGGGACAGGGAGGCAAGAGACCCAGTACTTC.

This rearrangement joins TRBV7-6 to TRBJ1-1; 8 nucleotides line up with TRBD1. The V gene end was trimmed by 4 bases and the J gene end by 4 bases; junction bases not matched to a gene: 8. The germline V gene encodes CDR1 SGHVS and CDR2 FNYEAQ. The CDR3 has 15 residues. In DNA form, the CDR3 reads TGTGCCAGCAGCTCCCAGGGGGCGGTCGGCACTGAAGCTTTCTTT. Its translation is CASSSQGAVGTEAFF.

The chain joins TRBV7-2 to TRBJ2-5; D gene ambiguous. The germline V gene encodes CDR1 SGHTA and CDR2 FQGNSA. Trimming pared 0 bases from V and 2 bases from J, leaving 7 bases between. CDR3 length: 14 amino acids. The CDR3 DNA is TGTGCCAGCAGCTTAGCAGCGATTCAAGAGACCCAGTACTTC. Translation gives CASSLAAIQETQYF.

This chain links TRBV6-5 with TRBJ1-3, with D possibly TRBD1 on 6 matching bases. Trimming removed 6 bases at V and 4 bases at J, with 13 bases between. The CDR3 is 14 amino acids. Germline lookup yields CDR1 MNHEY and CDR2 SVGAGI. This CDR3 reads CASRSAGTGNTIYF. The DNA of the CDR3 is TGTGCCAGCAGATCGGCCGGGACAGGAAACACCATATATTTT.

The chain couples TRBV27 to TRBJ1-6; 7 bases fit TRBD1. V shed 1 base, J shed 8 bases, and the junction held 5 bases outside the gene matches. CDR3 length: 15 amino acids. CDR1 is MNHEY, CDR2 SMNVEV, per germline (reference sequence). The CDR3: CASSLLQGKYSPLHF. The CDR3 nucleotides read TGTGCCAGCAGTTTATTACAGGGGAAGTATTCACCCCTCCACTTT.